The 11 T cell receptor beta chains below were found in one sample sequenced in a study of STAT5B mutations in CD4+ large granular lymphocyte leukemia. Produced via immunoSEQ multiplex PCR; TCRdb's table is partial and in-frame only. The sample has some 34,000 clones, roughly four fifths seen once. Sequenced material: CD4+ T cells from blood buffy coats. Receptors originate from a human donor in good health.

This clone showed up just once. This chain joins TRBV19 and TRBJ2-1, with 7 nucleotides matching TRBD2. The CDR3 consists of 14 residues. Losses at the gene ends were 7 bases for V and 0 bases for J; bases not matched to a gene: 3. CDR1 is LNHDA and CDR2 is SQIVND in the germline V gene (reference sequence). The DNA of the CDR3 is TGTGCCAGTATTTCGGGGGGCTCCTACAATGAGCAGTTCTTC. Translation gives CASISGGSYNEQFF.

J is TRBJ1-2 and V is TRBV5-6; weak D call: TRBD1 (6 bases). Trimming left V 1 base short and J 4 bases short, with 17 bases between. This CDR3 has 16 amino acids. Looked up from germline, CDR1 is SGHDT and CDR2 is YYEEEE. The CDR3 coding sequence is TGTGCCAGCAGCTTGAGGGGGGGCGACCTTACCTATGGCTACACCTTC. It encodes CASSLRGGDLTYGYTF.

The V and J genes are TRBV6-5 and TRBJ1-5; 7 positions agree with TRBD1. Per germline, CDR1 MNHEY and CDR2 SVGAGI. This CDR3 has 13 residues. Unmatched junction bases numbered 4, after V lost 5 bases and J lost 6 bases. CDR3 protein: CASSDDRAQPQHF. Written as DNA, the CDR3 is TGTGCCAGCAGTGACGACAGGGCTCAGCCCCAGCATTTT.

The chain employs TRBV5-1 and TRBJ1-1; D perhaps matches TRBD1 (6 bases). V dropped 3 bases and J dropped 3 bases, with 12 bases sitting between them. From germline, CDR1 is SGHRS and CDR2 YFSETQ. The CDR3 loop spans 14 amino acids. The CDR3 spells CASSYRVDDTEAFF. DNA of the CDR3: TGCGCCAGCAGCTACAGGGTTGATGACACTGAAGCTTTCTTT.

The table lists this clone with a few counts. CDR3 DNA: TGTGCCAGCAGCCCCCAGTCTAGCACAGATACGCAGTATTTT. It encodes CASSPQSSTDTQYF. The V gene is TRBV7-3, the J gene TRBJ2-3; no clear D gene. V was pared by 5 bases and J by 0 bases, with 9 bases between. Germline CDR1 and CDR2: SGHTA and FQGTGA. CDR3 length: 14 residues.

This chain joins TRBV7-2 and TRBJ1-3; TRBD1 agrees at 8 bases. The germline gives CDR1 SGHTA, CDR2 FQGNSA. J gave up 2 bases and V 5 bases, and 2 bases lay outside the gene matches. The CDR3 loop spans 14 amino acids. CDR3 region: CASSLQGAGNTIYF. CDR3 sequence (DNA): TGTGCCAGCAGCCTACAGGGGGCTGGAAACACCATATATTTT.

The chain links TRBV19 to TRBJ1-1; D not certain. Trimming cost V 7 bases and J 6 bases, with 12 bases left between them. The CDR3 covers 12 residues. Germline V CDR1 and CDR2: LNHDA, SQIVND (reference sequence). The CDR3 nucleotides read TGTGCCAGTACGGCGGGTCGGGCTGAAGCTTTCTTT. This sequence encodes CASTAGRAEAFF. Full variable domain (rest looked up from reference TRBV19 and TRBJ1-1): DGGITQSPKYLFRKEGQNVTLSCEQNLNHDAMYWYRQDPGQGLRLIYYSQIVNDFQKGDIAEGYSVSREKKESFPLTVTSAQKNPTAFYLCASTAGRAEAFFGQGTRLTVV.

This chain connects TRBV5-1 to TRBJ2-7, with 7 positions matching TRBD1. The CDR3 has 15 amino acids. V shed 4 bases and J 2 bases; nucleotides not matched to a gene: 9. The germline CDR1 and CDR2 sequences are SGHRS and YFSETQ. The CDR3 loop is CASSRTGTATYEQYF. Written as DNA, the CDR3 is TGCGCCAGCAGCCGCACCGGGACAGCGACCTACGAGCAGTACTTC.

This clone was seen only once. CDR3 nucleotide sequence: TGTGCCACCAGCATGTTATATGGCTACACCTTC. It is translated as CATSMLYGYTF. The rearrangement joins TRBV15 to TRBJ1-2, with D hard to call. The CDR3 extends over 11 amino acids. V was trimmed by 4 bases and J by 5 bases, leaving 5 bases between them. Germline-derived CDR1 and CDR2 are LNHNV and YYDKDF (reference sequence).

The V and J genes are TRBV11-2 and TRBJ1-4, with no clear D. CDR1 is SGHAT, CDR2 FQNNGV, per germline. V lost 6 bases and J lost 8, with 7 bases in between. This CDR3 region has 11 residues. The DNA for the CDR3 is TGTGCCAGCAGGACGGGGGAAAAACTGTTTTTT. Translating it yields CASRTGEKLFF. Filled out from reference TRBV11-2 and TRBJ1-4, the complete variable domain reads EAGVAQSPRYKIIEKRQSVAFWCNPISGHATLYWYQQILGQGPKLLIQFQNNGVVDDSQLPKDRFSAERLKGVDSTLKIQPAKLEDSAVYLCASRTGEKLFFGSGTQLSVL.

The rearrangement joins TRBV11-2 to TRBJ2-3, with D perhaps TRBD1 or TRBD2 (6 bases each). Between the trimmed V and J ends, which lost 4 bases and 1 base, there was a span of 15 bases. The CDR3 length is 16 residues. The V gene's germline CDR1 is SGHAT and CDR2 FQNNGV. Here the CDR3 reads CASSSEGGYGTDTQYF. The CDR3 DNA is TGTGCCAGCAGCTCCGAGGGGGGCTATGGCACAGATACGCAGTATTTT. The complete variable domain, with remaining parts taken from reference TRBV11-2 and TRBJ2-3, reads EAGVAQSPRYKIIEKRQSVAFWCNPISGHATLYWYQQILGQGPKLLIQFQNNGVVDDSQLPKDRFSAERLKGVDSTLKIQPAKLEDSAVYLCASSSEGGYGTDTQYFGPGTRLTVL.